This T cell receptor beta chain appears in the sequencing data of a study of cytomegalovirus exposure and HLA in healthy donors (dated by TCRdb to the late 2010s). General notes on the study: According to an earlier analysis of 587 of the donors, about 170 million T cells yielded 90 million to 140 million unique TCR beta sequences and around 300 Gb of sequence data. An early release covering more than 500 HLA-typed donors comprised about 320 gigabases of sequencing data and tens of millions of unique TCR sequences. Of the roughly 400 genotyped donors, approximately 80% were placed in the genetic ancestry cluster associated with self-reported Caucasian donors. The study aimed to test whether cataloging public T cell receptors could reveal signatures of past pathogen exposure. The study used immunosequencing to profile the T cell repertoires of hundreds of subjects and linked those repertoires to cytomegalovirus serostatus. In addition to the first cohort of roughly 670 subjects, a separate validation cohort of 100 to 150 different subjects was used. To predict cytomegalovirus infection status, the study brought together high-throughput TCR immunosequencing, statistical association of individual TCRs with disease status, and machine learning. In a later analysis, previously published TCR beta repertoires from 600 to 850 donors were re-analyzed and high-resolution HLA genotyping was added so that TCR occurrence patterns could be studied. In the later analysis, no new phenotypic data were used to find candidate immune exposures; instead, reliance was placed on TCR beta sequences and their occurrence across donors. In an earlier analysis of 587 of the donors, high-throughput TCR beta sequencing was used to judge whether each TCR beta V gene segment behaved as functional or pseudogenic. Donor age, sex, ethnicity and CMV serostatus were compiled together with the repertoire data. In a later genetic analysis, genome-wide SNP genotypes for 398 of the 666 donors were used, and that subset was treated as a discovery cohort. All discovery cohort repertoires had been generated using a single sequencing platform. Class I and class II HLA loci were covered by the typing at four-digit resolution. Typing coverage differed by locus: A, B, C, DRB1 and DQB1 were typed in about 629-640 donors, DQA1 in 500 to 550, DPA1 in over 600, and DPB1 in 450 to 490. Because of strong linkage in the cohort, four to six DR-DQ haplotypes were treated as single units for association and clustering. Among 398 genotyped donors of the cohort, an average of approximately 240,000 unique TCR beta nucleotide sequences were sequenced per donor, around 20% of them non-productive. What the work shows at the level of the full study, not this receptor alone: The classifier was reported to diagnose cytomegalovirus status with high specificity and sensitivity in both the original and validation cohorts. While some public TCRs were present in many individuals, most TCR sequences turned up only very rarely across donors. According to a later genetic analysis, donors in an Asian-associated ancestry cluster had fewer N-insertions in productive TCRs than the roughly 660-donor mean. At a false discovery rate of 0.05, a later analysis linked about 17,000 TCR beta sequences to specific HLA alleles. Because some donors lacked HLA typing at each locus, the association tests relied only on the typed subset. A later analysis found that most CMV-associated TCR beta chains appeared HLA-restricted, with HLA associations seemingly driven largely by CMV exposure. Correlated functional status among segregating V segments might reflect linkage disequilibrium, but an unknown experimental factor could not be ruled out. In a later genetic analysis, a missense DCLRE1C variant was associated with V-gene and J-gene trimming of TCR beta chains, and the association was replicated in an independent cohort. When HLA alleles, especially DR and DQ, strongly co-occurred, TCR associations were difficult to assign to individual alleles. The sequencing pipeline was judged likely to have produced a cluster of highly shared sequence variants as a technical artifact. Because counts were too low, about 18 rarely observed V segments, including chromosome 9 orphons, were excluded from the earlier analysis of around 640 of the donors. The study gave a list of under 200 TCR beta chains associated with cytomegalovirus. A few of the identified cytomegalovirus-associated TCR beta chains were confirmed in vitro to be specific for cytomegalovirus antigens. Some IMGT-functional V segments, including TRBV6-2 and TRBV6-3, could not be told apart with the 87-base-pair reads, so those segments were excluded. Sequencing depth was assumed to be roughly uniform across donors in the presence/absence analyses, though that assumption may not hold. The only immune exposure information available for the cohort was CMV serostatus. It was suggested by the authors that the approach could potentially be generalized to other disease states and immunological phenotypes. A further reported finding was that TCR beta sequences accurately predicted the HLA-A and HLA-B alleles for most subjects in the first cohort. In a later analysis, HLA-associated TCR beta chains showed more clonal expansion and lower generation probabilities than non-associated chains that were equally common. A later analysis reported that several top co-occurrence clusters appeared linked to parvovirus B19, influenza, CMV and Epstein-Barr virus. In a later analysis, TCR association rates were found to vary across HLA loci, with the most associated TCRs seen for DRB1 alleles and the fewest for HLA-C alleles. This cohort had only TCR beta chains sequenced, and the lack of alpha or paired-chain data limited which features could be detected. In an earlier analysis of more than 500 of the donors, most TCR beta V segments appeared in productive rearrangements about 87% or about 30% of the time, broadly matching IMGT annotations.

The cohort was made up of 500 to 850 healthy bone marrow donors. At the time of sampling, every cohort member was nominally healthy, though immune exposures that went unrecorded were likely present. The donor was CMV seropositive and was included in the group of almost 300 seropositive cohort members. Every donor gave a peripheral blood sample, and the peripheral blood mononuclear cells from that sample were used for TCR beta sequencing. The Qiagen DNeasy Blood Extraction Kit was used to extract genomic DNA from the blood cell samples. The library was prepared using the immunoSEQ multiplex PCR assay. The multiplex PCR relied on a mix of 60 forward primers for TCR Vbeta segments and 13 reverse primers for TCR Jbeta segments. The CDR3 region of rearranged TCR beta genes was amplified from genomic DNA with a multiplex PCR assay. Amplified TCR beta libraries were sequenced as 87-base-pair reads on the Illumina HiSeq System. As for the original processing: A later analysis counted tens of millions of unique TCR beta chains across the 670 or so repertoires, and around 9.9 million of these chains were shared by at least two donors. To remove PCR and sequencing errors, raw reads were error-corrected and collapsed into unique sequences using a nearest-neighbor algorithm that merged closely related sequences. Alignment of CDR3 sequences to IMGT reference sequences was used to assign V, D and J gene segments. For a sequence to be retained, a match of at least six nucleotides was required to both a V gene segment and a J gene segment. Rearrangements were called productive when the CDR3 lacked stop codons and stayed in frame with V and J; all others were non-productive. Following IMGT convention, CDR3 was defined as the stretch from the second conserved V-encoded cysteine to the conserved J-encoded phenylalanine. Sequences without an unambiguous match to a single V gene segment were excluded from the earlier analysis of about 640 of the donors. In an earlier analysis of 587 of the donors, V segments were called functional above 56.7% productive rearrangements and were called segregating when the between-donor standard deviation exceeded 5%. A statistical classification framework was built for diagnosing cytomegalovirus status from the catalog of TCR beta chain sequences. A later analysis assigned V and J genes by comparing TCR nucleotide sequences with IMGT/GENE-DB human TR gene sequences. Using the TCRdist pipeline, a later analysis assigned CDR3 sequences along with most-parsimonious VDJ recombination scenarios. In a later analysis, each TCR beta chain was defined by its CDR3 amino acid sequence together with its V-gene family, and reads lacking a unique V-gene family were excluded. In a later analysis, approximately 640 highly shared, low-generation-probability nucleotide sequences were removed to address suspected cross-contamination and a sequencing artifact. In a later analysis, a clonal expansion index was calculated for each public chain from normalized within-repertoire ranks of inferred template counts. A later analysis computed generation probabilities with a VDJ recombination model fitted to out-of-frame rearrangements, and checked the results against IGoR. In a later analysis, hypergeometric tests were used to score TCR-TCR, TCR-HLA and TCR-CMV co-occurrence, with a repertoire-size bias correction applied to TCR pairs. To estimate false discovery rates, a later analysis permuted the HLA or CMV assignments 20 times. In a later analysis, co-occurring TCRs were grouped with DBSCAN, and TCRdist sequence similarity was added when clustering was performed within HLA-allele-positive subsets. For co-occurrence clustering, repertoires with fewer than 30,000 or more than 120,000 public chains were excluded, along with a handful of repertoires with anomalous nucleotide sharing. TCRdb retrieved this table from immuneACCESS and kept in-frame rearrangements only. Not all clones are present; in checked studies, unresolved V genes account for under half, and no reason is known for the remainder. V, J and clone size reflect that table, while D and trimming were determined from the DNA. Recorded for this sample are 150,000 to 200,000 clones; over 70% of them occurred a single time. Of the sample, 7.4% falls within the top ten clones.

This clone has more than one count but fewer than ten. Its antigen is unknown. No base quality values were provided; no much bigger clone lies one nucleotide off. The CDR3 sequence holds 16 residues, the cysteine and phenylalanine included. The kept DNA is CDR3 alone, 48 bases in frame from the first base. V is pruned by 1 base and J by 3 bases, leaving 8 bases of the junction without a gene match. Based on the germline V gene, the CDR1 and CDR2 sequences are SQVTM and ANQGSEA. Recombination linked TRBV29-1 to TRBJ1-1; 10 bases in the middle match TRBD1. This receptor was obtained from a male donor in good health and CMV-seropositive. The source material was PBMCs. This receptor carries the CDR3 CSVEGRDRGRDTEAFF. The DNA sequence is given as TGCAGCGTTGAAGGTAGGGACAGGGGTCGTGACACTGAAGCTTTCTTT.